This passage covers 4 T cell receptor beta chains from one sample sequenced in a study of shared clonotypes between healthy human individuals (dated by TCRdb to 2018 to 2021). Library preparation was by the immunoSEQ multiplex PCR assay. Imported from immuneACCESS, the table was reduced by TCRdb to in-frame sequences with V and J called. These copies leave out some clones; in studies compared against another copy, an unresolved V gene accounts for under half, and the cause of the remainder is not known. Here the sample has over 950,000 clones; 77% occur a single time. The ten largest clonotypes hold roughly 0.82% of the sample. Sequencing was done on a sample of memory CD4+ T cells from PBMCs. Taken with the paper, the label for cell subset or site translates to: CD45RA-negative fraction. These receptors were taken from a man between 18 and 29 years old in good health. Some clones in this sample may be carry-over from other donors' samples.

V is TRBV7-8 and J is TRBJ2-1, with TRBD2 matching 11 bases. J was trimmed by 7 bases and V by 2 bases; bases with no gene match: 22. Germline assignment: CDR1 SGHVS and CDR2 FQNEAQ. The CDR3 is made up of 21 amino acids. CDR3: CASSLQYRGRVAGGRYNEQFF. The CDR3 DNA reads TGTGCCAGCAGCTTACAATACAGGGGTAGAGTAGCGGGAGGGAGGTATAATGAGCAGTTCTTC.

The chain is built from TRBV14 and TRBJ1-4; a weak D match, TRBD1 (6 bases). Trimming pared 2 bases from V and 4 bases from J, leaving 11 bases between. CDR3 length equals 15 residues. The germline V gene encodes CDR1 SGHDN and CDR2 FVKESK. CDR3 loop: CASSQTDRSNEKLFF. In nucleotides, the CDR3 is TGTGCCAGCAGCCAAACCGACAGGAGTAATGAAAAACTGTTTTTT.

This clone appeared a few times. The chain has TRBV5-5 and TRBJ2-4, with 9 bases identical to TRBD1. The CDR3 sequence is 15 residues long. Per the germline V gene, CDR1 is SGHKS and CDR2 is YYEKEE (reference sequence). The trim removed 0 bases at V and 7 bases at J, leaving 5 bases unmatched. The CDR3 is CASSLAGDRANIQYF. In nucleotides, the CDR3 is TGTGCCAGCAGCTTGGCCGGGGACAGGGCGAACATTCAGTACTTC.

The rearrangement uses TRBV7-6 and TRBJ2-3; D not resolved. CDR3 length: 13 amino acids. V was trimmed by 3 bases and J by 0 bases, leaving 4 bases between them. Looked up from germline, CDR1 is SGHVS and CDR2 is FNYEAQ. In DNA form, the CDR3 reads TGTGCCAGCAGCTTGAGTAGCACAGATACGCAGTATTTT. Encoded protein: CASSLSSTDTQYF.